This TCR beta chain was sequenced for a study of cytomegalovirus exposure and HLA in healthy donors. Study-wide points: Later analysis indicated greater clonal expansion among HLA-associated TCR beta chains than among equally common other chains.

The count of this clone is one. Its antigen is undetermined. The CDR3 has 15 amino acids. Germline V gives CDR1 SGDLS, CDR2 YYNGEE. Trimming pared 0 bases from V and 8 bases from J, leaving 15 bases between. Primers included in the PCR were 60 Vbeta and 13 Jbeta primers. Profiling relied on immunoSEQ multiplex PCR, and the TCRdb table lists in-frame clones only, not all of them. Found here are about 160,000 clones, approximately 81% of them singletons; the top ten hold roughly 2.1%. The specimen sequenced was PBMCs. The sequence was collected from a man between 18 and 29 years old in good health and CMV-seronegative. V and J are TRBV9 and TRBJ2-1; tentatively, D is TRBD2 (6 bases). DNA of the CDR3: TGTGCCAGCAGCGTAGCGGTGCGGCCGGGGGATGAGCAGTTCTTC. This gives the protein CASSVAVRPGDEQFF.